Shown below are 21 T cell receptor beta chains from a single sample sequenced in a study of blood T cell repertoires in COVID-19. Profiling relied on immunoSEQ multiplex PCR, and the TCRdb table lists in-frame clones only, not all of them. The profile shows approximately 200,000 clones, roughly 90% of them singletons. Material: PBMCs or T cells enriched from blood (not recorded which). Source of these receptors: a woman aged 25-40 years who had recovered from COVID-19.

This clone was found once. The rearrangement joins TRBV7-3 to TRBJ1-5, with unresolved D. CDR3 length equals 13 residues. CDR1 SGHTA and CDR2 FQGTGA come from the germline V gene. V lost 1 base and J lost 6, with 7 bases in between. CDR3 DNA sequence: TGTGCCAGCAGCTTAAGTGAGGGTCAGCCCCAGCATTTT. Its protein is CASSLSEGQPQHF.

The chain employs TRBV30 and TRBJ1-4, with D tentatively TRBD1 (6 bases). CDR1 is GTSNPN, CDR2 SVGIG, per germline (reference sequence). CDR3 length: 14 amino acids. V was trimmed by 3 bases and J by 7 bases, leaving 15 bases between them. CDR3 loop: CAWSRLGTSEKLFF. The CDR3 DNA sequence: TGTGCCTGGAGCAGACTCGGGACATCTGAAAAACTGTTTTTT.

This chain links TRBV5-6 with TRBJ1-3; the D is unclear. Germline CDR1 and CDR2: SGHDT and YYEEEE. The V gene lost 0 bases and the J gene lost 3 bases, with 19 bases spanning the gap. The CDR3 consists of 18 residues. CDR3 in amino acids: CASSLVRTAQRIGNTIYF. DNA of the CDR3: TGTGCCAGCAGCTTGGTTAGGACTGCCCAGAGAATTGGAAACACCATATATTTT.

The V gene is TRBV6-5, the J gene TRBJ1-5; D is possibly TRBD1 (6 bases). The CDR3 has 15 amino acids. V was shortened by 4 bases and J by 3 bases, with 13 bases between the two germline ends. Germline assignment: CDR1 MNHEY and CDR2 SVGAGI. Here the CDR3 reads CASSSSTGPNQPQHF. In DNA form, the CDR3 reads TGTGCCAGCAGTTCATCGACAGGACCCAATCAGCCCCAGCATTTT.

V is TRBV3-1 (or the pseudogene TRBV3-2) and J is TRBJ2-3; 7 positions agree with TRBD2. This CDR3 contains 17 residues. The trim removed 0 bases at V and 6 bases at J, leaving 12 bases unmatched. The germline V gene encodes CDR1 LGHDT and CDR2 YNNKEL (reference sequence). CDR3 protein: CASSQDHGLGEGDTQYF. As DNA, the CDR3 is TGTGCCAGCAGCCAAGATCACGGACTAGGGGAGGGGGATACGCAGTATTTT.

CDR3 residues: CASSQDWSLNEKLFF. CDR3 coding DNA: TGCGCCAGCAGCCAAGATTGGAGCCTTAATGAAAAACTGTTTTTT. V usage is TRBV4-3 and J usage is TRBJ1-4; no definite D call. Per the germline V gene, CDR1 is LGHNA and CDR2 is YSLEER. The CDR3 is 15 residues long. V lost 0 bases to trimming and J lost 4 bases, with 9 bases between them.

The gene calls are TRBV25-1 and TRBJ2-2; D is possibly TRBD1 (5 bases). V lost 10 bases and J 1 base, leaving 13 bases between the germline ends. Germline lookup yields CDR1 MGHDK and CDR2 SYGVNS. This CDR3 is 14 amino acids long. The CDR3 sequence: CAIQGKGNTGELFF. DNA of the CDR3: TGTGCCATCCAGGGAAAGGGGAACACCGGGGAGCTGTTTTTT.

This clone has just one count. The chain recombines TRBV18 with TRBJ2-7; TRBD1 matches at 12 bases. Trimming took 4 bases from V and 2 from J; bases not matched to a gene: 3. Germline V gives CDR1 KGHSH, CDR2 LQKENI. The CDR3 loop spans 15 amino acids. CDR3 sequence: CASSLRDRGPYEQYF. The CDR3 region has the DNA TGTGCCAGCTCACTCCGGGACAGGGGGCCCTACGAGCAGTACTTC. Looking up the rest from reference TRBV18 and TRBJ2-7 gives the full variable domain: NAGVMQNPRHLVRRRGQEARLRCSPMKGHSHVYWYRQLPEEGLKFMVYLQKENIIDESGMPKERFSAEFPKEGPSILRIQQVVRGDSAAYFCASSLRDRGPYEQYFGPGTRLTVT.

The V gene is TRBV5-1, the J gene TRBJ2-5; 8 nucleotides line up with TRBD1. The J segment lost 5 bases and the V segment lost 4 bases, leaving 13 bases of the junction unmatched. The CDR3 spans 16 residues. Germline V gene lookup returns CDR1 SGHRS and CDR2 YFSETQ. The chain's CDR3 is CASSPEPQGADETQYF. DNA for the CDR3: TGCGCCAGCAGCCCGGAACCGCAGGGGGCGGATGAGACCCAGTACTTC.

The chain is built from TRBV18 and TRBJ1-1; the match to TRBD1 covers 12 bases. Germline V CDR1 and CDR2: KGHSH, LQKENI. CDR3 length equals 17 residues. Losses at the gene ends were 3 bases for V and 3 bases for J; bases not matched to a gene: 8. The CDR3 nucleotides are TGTGCCAGCTCACCTTCCGGGACAGGGGGCGCGGACACTGAAGCTTTCTTT. Translated: CASSPSGTGGADTEAFF. The full variable domain, completed using reference TRBV18 and TRBJ1-1, is NAGVMQNPRHLVRRRGQEARLRCSPMKGHSHVYWYRQLPEEGLKFMVYLQKENIIDESGMPKERFSAEFPKEGPSILRIQQVVRGDSAAYFCASSPSGTGGADTEAFFGQGTRLTVV.

The genes are TRBV24-1 and TRBJ2-2; TRBD1 agrees at 8 bases. This CDR3 is 16 amino acids long. Germline CDR1 and CDR2: KGHDR and SFDVKD. With V trimmed by 4 bases and J by 1 base, 4 bases remained unmatched. CDR3 residues: CATSEPGGQNTGELFF. The CDR3 nucleotides are TGTGCCACCAGTGAACCAGGGGGCCAGAACACCGGGGAGCTGTTTTTT.

The J gene is TRBJ2-7, the V gene TRBV5-5; D perhaps matches TRBD2 (5 bases). Germline lookup yields CDR1 SGHKS and CDR2 YYEKEE (reference sequence). Trimming shortened V by 2 bases and J by 0 bases, and 9 bases separated the two germline ends. This CDR3 has 14 residues. The CDR3 nucleotides read TGTGCCAGCAGCTTTTCGGGGAGCTCCTACGAGCAGTACTTC. It specifies CASSFSGSSYEQYF.

This chain links TRBV29-1 with TRBJ1-2; TRBD1 aligns across 8 bases. The CDR3 totals 17 residues. Germline V lookup: CDR1 SQVTM, CDR2 ANQGSEA. V trimming: 3 bases; J trimming: 1 base; junction bases outside the gene matches: 13. CDR3 amino acids: CSVDQVRTGKNNYGYTF. CDR3 nucleotide sequence: TGCAGCGTTGACCAGGTTCGGACAGGGAAGAATAACTATGGCTACACCTTC.

The rearrangement uses TRBV4-3 and TRBJ1-1, with TRBD1 identical over 8 bases. This CDR3 is built from 14 residues. The V gene end was trimmed by 4 bases and the J gene end by 2 bases; junction bases not matched to a gene: 3. Per the germline V gene, CDR1 is LGHNA and CDR2 is YSLEER. CDR3 sequence: CASSLRGPNTEAFF. DNA of the CDR3: TGCGCCAGCAGCCTCAGGGGGCCAAACACTGAAGCTTTCTTT.

CDR3 bases: TGTGCCAGCAGCACTCAAACGAGGGACACCATATATTTT. It translates to CASSTQTRDTIYF. The chain couples TRBV12-3 or TRBV12-4 to TRBJ1-3; no firm D call. The CDR3 sequence is 13 residues long. V lost 6 bases and J lost 8, with 14 bases in between.

The chain recombines TRBV2 with TRBJ1-2; 12 bases are shared with TRBD1. The V gene end was trimmed by 10 bases and the J gene end by 8 bases; junction bases not matched to a gene: 8. Germline V gene data show CDR1 as SNHLY and CDR2 as FYNNEI. There are 13 residues in the CDR3. This CDR3 reads CANGGQGAGGYTF. For the CDR3, the DNA is TGTGCCAACGGGGGACAGGGGGCTGGGGGCTACACCTTC.

The gene calls are TRBV2 and TRBJ1-2, with no clear D. The CDR3 consists of 13 residues. V was pared by 6 bases and J by 0 bases, with 8 bases between. Germline V lookup: CDR1 SNHLY, CDR2 FYNNEI. CDR3 in amino acids: CASRRSPNYGYTF. In DNA form, the CDR3 reads TGTGCCAGCAGAAGAAGCCCTAACTATGGCTACACCTTC.

The chain has TRBV5-6 and TRBJ1-2; 8 bases line up with TRBD1. Losses at the gene ends were 3 bases for V and 7 bases for J; bases not matched to a gene: 8. The CDR3 loop spans 14 amino acids. Germline V gene lookup returns CDR1 SGHDT and CDR2 YYEEEE. The CDR3 coding sequence is TGTGCCAGCAGCTCGGGTCAGGGGGCGCGTGGCTACACCTTC. This encodes CASSSGQGARGYTF.

The chain joins TRBV11-3 to TRBJ1-5; D unresolved. The V gene's germline CDR1 is SGHNT and CDR2 YENEEA. This CDR3 has 13 residues. V was shortened by 5 bases and J by 4 bases, with 9 bases between the two germline ends. CDR3 protein: CASSAASNQPQHF. The CDR3 nucleotides read TGTGCCAGCAGCGCGGCCTCTAATCAGCCCCAGCATTTT.

The chain couples TRBV5-6 to TRBJ1-2; no firm D call. The germline V gene has CDR1 SGHDT and CDR2 YYEEEE. This CDR3 has 12 amino acids. Trimming shortened V by 5 bases and J by 7 bases, and 12 bases separated the two germline ends. CDR3 region: CASRLTRSGYTF. CDR3 coding DNA: TGTGCCAGCAGGCTGACACGATCTGGCTACACCTTC.

The CDR3 bases are TGCGCCAGCAGCGAAAACCAAAGGGGAATAGCTATAAGTTCACCCCTCCACTTT. It specifies CASSENQRGIAISSPLHF. The chain links TRBV4-1 to TRBJ1-6; D perhaps matches TRBD1 (5 bases). The V and J ends lost 5 bases and 9 bases respectively, with 26 bases between them. Germline V gene sequence: CDR1 MGHRA, CDR2 YSYEKL. This CDR3 contains 18 residues.